The clone carrying this TCR beta chain was picked up one time. Generated by immunoSEQ multiplex PCR, the TCRdb table keeps only in-frame clones and is missing some. The sample records roughly 77,000 clones, 70% to 80% being singletons. This entry is derived from a study of blood T cell repertoires in COVID-19. This CDR3 region has 15 residues. Germline loops: CDR1 SGHDT, CDR2 YYEEEE. The trim removed 0 bases at V and 5 bases at J, leaving 7 bases unmatched. The clonotype comes from a man in his 60s with active or convalescent COVID-19. The sample consisted of peripheral blood. The chain couples TRBV5-6 to TRBJ2-7, with 8 positions matching TRBD2. CDR3 sequence reads: CASSLGFGGVDEQYF. The CDR3 nucleotides read TGTGCCAGCAGCTTGGGCTTCGGGGGGGTCGACGAGCAGTACTTC.